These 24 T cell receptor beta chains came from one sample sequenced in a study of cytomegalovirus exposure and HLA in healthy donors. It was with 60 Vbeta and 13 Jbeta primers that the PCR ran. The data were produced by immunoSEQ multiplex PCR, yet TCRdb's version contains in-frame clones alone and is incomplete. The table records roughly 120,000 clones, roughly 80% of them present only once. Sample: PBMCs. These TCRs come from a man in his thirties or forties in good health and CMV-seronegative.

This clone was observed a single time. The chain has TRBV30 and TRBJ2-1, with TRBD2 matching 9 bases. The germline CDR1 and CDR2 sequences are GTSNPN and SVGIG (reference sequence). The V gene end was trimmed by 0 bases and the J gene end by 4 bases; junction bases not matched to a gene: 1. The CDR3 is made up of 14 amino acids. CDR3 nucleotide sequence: TGTGCCTGGAGTGTGACTAGCGGTTACAATGAGCAGTTCTTC. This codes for CAWSVTSGYNEQFF.

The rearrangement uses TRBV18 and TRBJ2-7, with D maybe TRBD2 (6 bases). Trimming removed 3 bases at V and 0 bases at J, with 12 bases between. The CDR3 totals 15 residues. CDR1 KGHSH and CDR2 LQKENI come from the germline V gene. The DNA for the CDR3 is TGTGCCAGCTCACCGGCTAGCGTAAGCTCCTACGAGCAGTACTTC. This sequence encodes CASSPASVSSYEQYF.

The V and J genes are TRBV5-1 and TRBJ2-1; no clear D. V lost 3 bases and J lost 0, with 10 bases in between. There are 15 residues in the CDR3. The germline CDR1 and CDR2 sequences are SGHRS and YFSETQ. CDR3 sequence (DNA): TGCGCCAGCAGCTCGGTTGTAAGCTCCTACAATGAGCAGTTCTTC. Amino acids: CASSSVVSSYNEQFF.

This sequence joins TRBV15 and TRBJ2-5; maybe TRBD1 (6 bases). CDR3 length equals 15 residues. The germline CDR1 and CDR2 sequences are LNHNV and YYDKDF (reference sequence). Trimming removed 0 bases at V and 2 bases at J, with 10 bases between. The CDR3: CATSRDGTRQETQYF. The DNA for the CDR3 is TGTGCCACCAGCAGAGACGGGACACGTCAAGAGACCCAGTACTTC.

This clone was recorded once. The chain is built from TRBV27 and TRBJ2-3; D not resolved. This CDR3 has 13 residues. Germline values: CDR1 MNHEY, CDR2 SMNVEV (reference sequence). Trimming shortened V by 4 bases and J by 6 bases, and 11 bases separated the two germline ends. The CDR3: CASSSPNLDTQYF. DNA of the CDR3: TGTGCCAGCAGTTCCCCCAATTTGGATACGCAGTATTTT.

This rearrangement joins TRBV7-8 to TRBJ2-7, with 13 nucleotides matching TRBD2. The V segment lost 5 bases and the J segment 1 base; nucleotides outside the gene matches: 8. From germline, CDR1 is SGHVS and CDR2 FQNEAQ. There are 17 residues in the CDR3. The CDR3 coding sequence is TGTGCCAGCAGCCCCGGACTAGCGGGAGATAGGTCCTACGAGCAGTACTTC. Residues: CASSPGLAGDRSYEQYF. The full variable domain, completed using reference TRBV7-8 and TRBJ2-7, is GAGVSQSPRYKVAKRGQDVALRCDPISGHVSLFWYQQALGQGPEFLTYFQNEAQLDKSGLPSDRFFAERPEGSVSTLKIQRTQQEDSAVYLCASSPGLAGDRSYEQYFGPGTRLTVT.

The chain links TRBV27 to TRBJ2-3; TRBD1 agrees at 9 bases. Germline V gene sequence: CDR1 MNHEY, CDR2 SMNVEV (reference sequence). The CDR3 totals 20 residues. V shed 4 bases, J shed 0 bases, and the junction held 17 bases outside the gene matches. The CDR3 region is CASSSPVWDRVRFSTDTQYF. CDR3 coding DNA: TGTGCCAGCAGTTCCCCTGTCTGGGACAGGGTGCGCTTTAGCACAGATACGCAGTATTTT.

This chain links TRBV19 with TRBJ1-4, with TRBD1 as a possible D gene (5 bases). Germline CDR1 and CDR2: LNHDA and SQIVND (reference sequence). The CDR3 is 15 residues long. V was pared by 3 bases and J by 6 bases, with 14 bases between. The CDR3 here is CASSIPDPGYEKLFF. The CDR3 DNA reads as TGTGCCAGTAGTATTCCGGACCCAGGGTATGAAAAACTGTTTTTT.

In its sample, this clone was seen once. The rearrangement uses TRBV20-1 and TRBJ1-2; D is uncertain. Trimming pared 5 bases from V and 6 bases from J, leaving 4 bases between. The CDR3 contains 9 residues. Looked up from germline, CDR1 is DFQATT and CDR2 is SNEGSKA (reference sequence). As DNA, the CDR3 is TGCAGTGCTCTAGATGGCTACACCTTC. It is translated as CSALDGYTF.

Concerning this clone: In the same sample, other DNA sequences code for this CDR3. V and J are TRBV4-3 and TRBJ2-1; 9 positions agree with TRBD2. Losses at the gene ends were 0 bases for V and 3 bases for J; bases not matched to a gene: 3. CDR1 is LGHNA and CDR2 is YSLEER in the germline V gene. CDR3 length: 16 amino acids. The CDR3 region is CASSQELAGSYNEQFF. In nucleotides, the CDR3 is TGCGCCAGCAGCCAAGAGCTAGCGGGAAGCTACAATGAGCAGTTCTTC.

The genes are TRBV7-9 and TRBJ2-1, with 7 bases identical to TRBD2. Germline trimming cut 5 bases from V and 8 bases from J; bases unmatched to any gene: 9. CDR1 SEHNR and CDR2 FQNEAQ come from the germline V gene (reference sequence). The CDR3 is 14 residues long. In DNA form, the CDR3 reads TGTGCCAGCAGCGTAGTCACTAGCGCCGATGAGCAGTTCTTC. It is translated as CASSVVTSADEQFF.

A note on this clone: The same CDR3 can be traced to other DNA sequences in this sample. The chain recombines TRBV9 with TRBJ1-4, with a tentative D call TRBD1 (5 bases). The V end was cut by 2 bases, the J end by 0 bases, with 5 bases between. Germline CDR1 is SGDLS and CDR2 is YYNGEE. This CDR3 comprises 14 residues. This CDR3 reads CASSVTATNEKLFF. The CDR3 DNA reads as TGTGCCAGCAGCGTGACAGCAACTAATGAAAAACTGTTTTTT.

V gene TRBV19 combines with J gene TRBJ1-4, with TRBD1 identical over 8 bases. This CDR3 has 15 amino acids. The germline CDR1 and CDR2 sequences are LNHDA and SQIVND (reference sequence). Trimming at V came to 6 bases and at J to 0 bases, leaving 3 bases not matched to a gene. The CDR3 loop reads CASRTTGATNEKLFF. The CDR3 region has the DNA TGTGCCAGTAGGACGACAGGGGCAACTAATGAAAAACTGTTTTTT.

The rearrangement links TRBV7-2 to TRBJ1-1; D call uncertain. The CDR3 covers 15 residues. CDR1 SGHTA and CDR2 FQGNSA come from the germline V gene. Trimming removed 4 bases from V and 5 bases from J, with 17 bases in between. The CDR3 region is CASSSLRRSGTEAFF. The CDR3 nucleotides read TGTGCCAGCAGCTCCTTGAGGCGGTCGGGGACTGAAGCTTTCTTT.

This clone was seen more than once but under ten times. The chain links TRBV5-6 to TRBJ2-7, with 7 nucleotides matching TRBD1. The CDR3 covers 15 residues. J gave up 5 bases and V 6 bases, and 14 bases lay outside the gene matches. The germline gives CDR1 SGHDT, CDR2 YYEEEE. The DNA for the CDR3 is TGTGCCAGCACCCCTGCCCTAGACAGGGAAGACGAGCAGTACTTC. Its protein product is CASTPALDREDEQYF.

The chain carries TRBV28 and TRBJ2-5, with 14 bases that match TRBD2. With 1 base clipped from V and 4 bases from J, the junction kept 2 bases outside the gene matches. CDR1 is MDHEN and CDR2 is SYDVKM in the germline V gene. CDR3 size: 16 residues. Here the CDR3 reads CASSLLGTSGRETQYF. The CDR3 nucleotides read TGTGCCAGCAGTTTATTAGGGACTAGCGGGAGAGAGACCCAGTACTTC.

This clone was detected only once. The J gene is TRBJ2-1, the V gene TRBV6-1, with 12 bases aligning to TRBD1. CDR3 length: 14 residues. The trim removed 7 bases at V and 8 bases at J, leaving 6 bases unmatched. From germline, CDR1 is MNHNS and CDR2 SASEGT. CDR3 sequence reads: CASKPGTGGDEQFF. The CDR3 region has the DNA TGTGCCAGCAAGCCCGGGACAGGGGGCGATGAGCAGTTCTTC.

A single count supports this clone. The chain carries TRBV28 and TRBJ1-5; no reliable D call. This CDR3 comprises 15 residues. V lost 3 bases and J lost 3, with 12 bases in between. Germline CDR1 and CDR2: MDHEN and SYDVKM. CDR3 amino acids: CASSLYRVNNQPQHF. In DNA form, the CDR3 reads TGTGCCAGCAGTTTGTACCGGGTCAACAATCAGCCCCAGCATTTT.

The DNA for the CDR3 is TGTGCCAGCAGTTTATACAGAGCGACTAGCGGCGAGCAGTTCTTC. Translated, it gives CASSLYRATSGEQFF. The rearrangement joins TRBV28 to TRBJ2-1; TRBD2 aligns across 9 bases. V shed 1 base and J 10 bases; nucleotides not matched to a gene: 8. This CDR3 has 15 amino acids. Germline CDR1 MDHEN, CDR2 SYDVKM.

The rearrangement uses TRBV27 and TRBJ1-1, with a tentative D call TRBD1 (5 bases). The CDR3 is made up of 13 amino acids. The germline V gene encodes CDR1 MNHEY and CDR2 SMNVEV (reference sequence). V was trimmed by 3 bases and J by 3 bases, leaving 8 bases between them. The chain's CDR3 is CASSLQGYTEAFF. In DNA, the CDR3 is TGTGCCAGCAGTTTGCAGGGTTACACTGAAGCTTTCTTT.

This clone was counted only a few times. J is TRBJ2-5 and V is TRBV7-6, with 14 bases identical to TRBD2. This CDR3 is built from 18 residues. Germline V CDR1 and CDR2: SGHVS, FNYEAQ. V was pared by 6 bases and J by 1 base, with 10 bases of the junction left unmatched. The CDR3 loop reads CASRRGLAGGPAQETQYF. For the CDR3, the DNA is TGTGCCAGCAGACGCGGACTAGCGGGAGGCCCGGCCCAAGAGACCCAGTACTTC.

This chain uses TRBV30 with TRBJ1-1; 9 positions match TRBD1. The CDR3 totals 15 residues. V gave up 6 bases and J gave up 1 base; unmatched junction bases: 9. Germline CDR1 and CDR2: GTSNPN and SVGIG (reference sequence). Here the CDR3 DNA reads TGTGCCTGTATTGACAGGGGGTTAAGGAACACTGAAGCTTTCTTT. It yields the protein CACIDRGLRNTEAFF.

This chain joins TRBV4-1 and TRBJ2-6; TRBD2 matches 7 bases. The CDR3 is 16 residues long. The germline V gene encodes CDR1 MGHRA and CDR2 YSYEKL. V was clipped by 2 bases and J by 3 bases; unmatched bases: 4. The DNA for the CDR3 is TGCGCCAGCAGCCAACTTGGACTAGTTGGGGCCAACGTCCTGACTTTC. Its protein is CASSQLGLVGANVLTF.

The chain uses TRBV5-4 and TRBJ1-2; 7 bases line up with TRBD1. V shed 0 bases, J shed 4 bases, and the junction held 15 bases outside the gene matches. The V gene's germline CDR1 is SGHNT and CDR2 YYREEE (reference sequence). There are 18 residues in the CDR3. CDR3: CASSLDGLQTGLGYGYTF. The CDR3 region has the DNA TGTGCCAGCAGCTTGGATGGCCTTCAGACAGGGCTTGGCTATGGCTACACCTTC.